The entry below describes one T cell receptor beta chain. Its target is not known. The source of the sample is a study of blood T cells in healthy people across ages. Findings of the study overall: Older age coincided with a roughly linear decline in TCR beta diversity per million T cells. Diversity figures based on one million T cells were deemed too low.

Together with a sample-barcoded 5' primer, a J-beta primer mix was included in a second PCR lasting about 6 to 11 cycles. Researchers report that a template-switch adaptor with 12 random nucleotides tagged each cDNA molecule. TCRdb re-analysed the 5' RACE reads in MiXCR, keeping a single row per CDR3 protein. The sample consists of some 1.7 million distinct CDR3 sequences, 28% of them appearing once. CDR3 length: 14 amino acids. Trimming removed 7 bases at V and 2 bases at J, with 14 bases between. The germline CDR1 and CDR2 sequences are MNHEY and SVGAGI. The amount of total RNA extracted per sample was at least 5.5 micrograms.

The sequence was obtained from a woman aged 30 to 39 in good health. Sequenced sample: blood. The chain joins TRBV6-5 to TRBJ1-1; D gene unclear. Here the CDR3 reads CASNPEWENTEAFF. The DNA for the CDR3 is TGTGCCAGCAACCCGGAGTGGGAAAACACTGAAGCTTTCTTT.